This is a list of T cell receptor beta chains from one sample in a study of T cell responses to AZD1222 COVID-19 vaccine. Repertoires were generated with immunoSEQ multiplex PCR, while TCRdb's copy carries only in-frame clones and drops some. The data contain approximately 150,000 clones, 85% to 95% of them singletons. The specimen comprised peripheral blood, sampled 28 days after the second AZD1222 dose. The receptors stem from an adult who received the AZD1222 COVID-19 vaccine. Both conserved end residues are part of each CDR3. A D gene is named only where the DNA matches it firmly. Not every row has a clone size; where given, it reads once, few, many or a size class.

clone size: .
J gene: TRBJ1-1
D gene: .
V gene: TRBV18
CDR3 DNA: TGTGCCAGCTCACCACCGGGGGTCACTGAAGCTTTCTTT
CDR3 protein: CASSPPGVTEAFF

clone size: .
J gene: TRBJ1-3
D gene: .
V gene: TRBV9
CDR3 DNA: TGTGCCAGCAGCGTAGAAGGATCTGGAAACACCATATATTTT
CDR3 protein: CASSVEGSGNTIYF

clone size: once
J gene: TRBJ1-1
D gene: TRBD1
V gene: TRBV6-5
CDR3 DNA: TGTGCCAGCAGCCGGGACAGGGGCAACACTGAAGCTTTCTTT
CDR3 protein: CASSRDRGNTEAFF

clone size: .
J gene: TRBJ1-1
D gene: .
V gene: TRBV3-1/TRBV3-2
CDR3 DNA: TGTGCCAGCAGCCAAGTTCAAAGTGGGACTGAAGCTTTCTTT
CDR3 protein: CASSQVQSGTEAFF

clone size: .
J gene: TRBJ1-1
D gene: .
V gene: TRBV5-1
CDR3 DNA: TGCGCCAGCAGCTCGTCTCGGGGACTGAACACTGAAGCTTTCTTT
CDR3 protein: CASSSSRGLNTEAFF

clone size: .
J gene: TRBJ2-2
D gene: .
V gene: TRBV5-1
CDR3 DNA: TGCGCCAGCAGCTTGAACCCGGGGTCGACCGGGGAGCTGTTTTTT
CDR3 protein: CASSLNPGSTGELFF

clone size: .
J gene: TRBJ1-6
D gene: .
V gene: TRBV6-2/TRBV6-3
CDR3 DNA: TGTGCCAGCAGTTACGAGGGACGCTCGGGGTTTAATTCACCCCTCCACTTT
CDR3 protein: CASSYEGRSGFNSPLHF

clone size: .
J gene: TRBJ1-2
D gene: .
V gene: TRBV9
CDR3 DNA: TGTGCCAGCAGCGTAGGGGGACTTTCGAACTATGGCTACACCTTC
CDR3 protein: CASSVGGLSNYGYTF

clone size: .
J gene: TRBJ2-7
D gene: TRBD2
V gene: TRBV7-2
CDR3 DNA: TGTGCCAGCAGCTTAGGACTAGCGGTTAGCTCCTACGAGCAGTACTTC
CDR3 protein: CASSLGLAVSSYEQYF

clone size: .
J gene: TRBJ1-1
D gene: .
V gene: TRBV6-5
CDR3 DNA: TGTGCCAGCAGGCCTCACATGAACACTGAAGCTTTCTTT
CDR3 protein: CASRPHMNTEAFF